This T cell receptor (beta chain) was captured in a study of control samples from healthy donors and cancer patients. Libraries were prepared by immunoSEQ multiplex PCR; TCRdb keeps only in-frame clonotypes and omits some of them. The sample includes some 150,000 clones, 75% to 95% of them seen just once. Specimen: blood. This TCR came from a man in his thirties or forties in good health.

The CDR3 DNA follows: TGTGCCAGCAGCGTAGACGGGGGAAAGAATTCACCCCTCCACTTT. Translation gives CASSVDGGKNSPLHF. The rearrangement links TRBV9 to TRBJ1-6; a possible D gene is TRBD1 (5 bases). CDR1 and CDR2 from the germline V gene are SGDLS and YYNGEE. This CDR3 spans 15 amino acids. V lost 0 bases, J lost 7 bases, and 11 bases lay in between.